The entry below gives a single TCR beta chain sequence along with its context. The junction shows a germline mismatch at one end, possibly a read error. This record belongs to a study of T cell changes during pregnancy in multiple sclerosis. Measured with immunoSEQ multiplex PCR; TCRdb has only the in-frame clones, and not every one. The table lists some 28,000 clones, around 90% of them singletons. In germline, CDR1 is SSHAT, CDR2 FNYEAQ (reference sequence). The CDR3 has 15 amino acids. The chain joins TRBV7-7 to TRBJ2-1, with 7 bases lining up with TRBD2. The sample consisted of CD4+ T cells from peripheral blood mononuclear cells, taken in the first trimester of pregnancy. The TCR comes from a female donor with multiple sclerosis, enrolled in a pregnancy study. CDR3 protein: CASSANGGGYNEQFF. CDR3 DNA: TGTGCTAGCAGCGCCAATGGGGGGGGCTACAATGAGCAGTTCTTC.